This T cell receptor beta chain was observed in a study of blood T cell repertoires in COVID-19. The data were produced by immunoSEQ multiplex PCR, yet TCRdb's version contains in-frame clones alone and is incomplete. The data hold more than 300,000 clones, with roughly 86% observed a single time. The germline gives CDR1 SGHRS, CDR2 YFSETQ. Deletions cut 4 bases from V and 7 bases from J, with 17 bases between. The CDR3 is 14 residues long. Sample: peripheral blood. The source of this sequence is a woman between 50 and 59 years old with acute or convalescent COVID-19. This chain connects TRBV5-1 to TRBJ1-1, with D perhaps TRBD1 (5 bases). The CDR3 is CASSISGIGGEAFF. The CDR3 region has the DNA TGCGCCAGCAGCATTTCAGGGATTGGTGGTGAAGCTTTCTTT.